The TCR beta chain described here comes from a study of CD8+ T cells in alopecia areata listed by TCRdb under 2018. Background on the whole study: Treated patients were enrolled in an open-label pilot trial of oral tofacitinib, 5 to 10 mg twice daily, for moderate-to-severe alopecia areata. Amplification of TCRbeta CDR3 regions was done by immunoSEQ multiplex PCR using 35 Vbeta forward primers and 13 Jbeta reverse primers. On the human side, TCRbeta sequencing was run on scalp tissue and on sorted CD4+ and CD8+ peripheral blood T cells from healthy controls and from alopecia areata patients with either patchy or totalis/universalis disease. Patients on tofacitinib were biopsied at baseline and after 4 and 24 weeks of treatment, and several of the patients also had a later scalp biopsy. High-throughput TCRbeta sequencing was used to examine T cell clonal expansion in alopecia areata in both the C3H/HeJ mouse model and human patients. Clonality in the scalp was compared among normal scalp (n=4), patchy alopecia areata scalp (n=8), and alopecia totalis/universalis scalp (n=8). RNA was extracted with the PAXgene miRNA kit for fixed scalp, the miRNeasy kit for PBMCs, and the RNeasy kit for mouse skin. Patients stayed on tofacitinib for 6 to 18 months and then had 6 months of follow-up off drug so that delayed response and recurrence could be assessed.

With regard to this clone: Its antigen is unknown. No base quality information exists; no much larger clone differs at one position.

Libraries were built with the immunoSEQ multiplex PCR assay. To provide template for TCR sequencing, every sample had RNA extracted and reverse transcribed into cDNA. First-strand cDNA was synthesized using SuperScript III with a 2:1 mix of oligo-dT and random hexamers. Amplification bias was assessed with a synthetic immune receptor repertoire, and residual bias was removed computationally. The authors processed their data as follows. Raw reads were preprocessed to remove errors, and CDR3 was defined by IMGT conventions from the conserved cysteine to phenylalanine. Clonality was computed by normalizing Shannon entropy by log2 of the number of productive unique TCRs and subtracting the result from 1. CD4 or CD8 identity of scalp clones was inferred by cross-referencing scalp TCRbeta sequences with sorted blood CD4 and CD8 repertoires. TCRdb carries this immuneACCESS record with in-frame sequences only. Its versions omit some clonotypes, under half of them owing to an unresolved V gene in the studies checked, with the rest unexplained. V and J calls and clone size are given by that table; D and trimming were obtained from the DNA. The sample yields 200,000 to 250,000 clones; 57% were counted once. Approximately 0.45% of the sample belongs to the ten largest clones.

Trimming takes 8 bases from V and 3 bases from J, and the germline ends sit 13 bases apart. CDR3 length: 13 amino acids, cysteine to phenylalanine. Of all the DNA, just the CDR3 is kept, 39 bases in frame from base 1. The germline V gene yields SNHLY for CDR1 and FYNNEI for CDR2. What this sample's time point label stands for: baseline before oral tofacitinib. From alopecia areata patients, peripheral blood was collected along with lesional scalp punch biopsies. PBMCs were isolated by density centrifugation and stained for CD3, CD4 and CD8, and CD4+ and CD8+ T cells were sorted on a FACSAria. What the authors observed across the whole study: Lesional scalp, especially in alopecia totalis/universalis, showed higher clonality and more expanded CD8+ clones than normal scalp, suggesting antigenic drive. Shared TCR sequences between patients were less evident than in mice, which may be partly attributable to HLA diversity in the patient population. Scalp TCR repertoire analysis is complicated because resident alphabeta T cells in normal human skin are also sequenced, whereas mouse skin is dominated by gammadelta T cells.

The sequence was collected from a human donor with alopecia areata. Recombination linked TRBV2 to TRBJ1-2; TRBD1 is perhaps the D gene, given 5 matching bases. The sequencing here drew on CD4+ T cells sorted from blood, taken at week 0. The CDR3 has the sequence CASDPQGHYGYTF. In nucleotides, the sequence is TGTGCCAGCGACCCCCAGGGCCACTATGGCTACACCTTC.